These 14 T cell receptor beta chains were all obtained from the same sample, sequenced in a study of T cells in Graves' hyperthyroidism and ophthalmopathy (dated 2019 in TCRdb). The receptor library was made with multiplex PCR. TCRdb names Illumina HiSeq 2000 as the instrument used. Amplification of TCR beta CDR3 regions was carried out from RNA transcripts. A first-round RT-PCR of the TCR CDR3 used the HTBI primer set with the Qiagen OneStep RT-PCR kit. TCRdb handled the public reads itself, with Q25 trimming in fastp and clone calling in MiXCR, and kept productive beta chains. Identical CDR3 protein sequences are pooled into one entry, listed with their most common genes and DNA. This sample gives about 570,000 distinct CDR3 sequences in total; about 43% of them show up just once. The ten largest clones represent around 20% of the sample. The sequenced sample consisted of peripheral blood or thyroid tissue (not recorded which). The receptors stem from an adult woman with Graves' disease, either hyperthyroidism or ophthalmopathy (not recorded which).

This clonotype has ten or more counts. The chain joins TRBV7-3 to TRBJ2-6; no clear D gene. The CDR3 has 15 amino acids. Germline CDR1 SGHTA, CDR2 FQGTGA. Trimming left V 3 bases short and J 0 bases short, with 6 bases between. This chain's CDR3 is CASSFAPSGANVLTF. DNA for the CDR3: TGTGCCAGCAGCTTTGCCCCCTCTGGGGCCAACGTCCTGACTTTC.

Regarding this clonotype: As the CDR3 is not closed by the conserved phenylalanine or tryptophan, this likely results from a read error. The limits of the CDR3 on the DNA are not certain, so only TCRdb's listed CDR3 is given. The V gene is TRBV29-1, the J gene TRBJ1-3. 8 amino acids form the CDR3, both terminal residues included. CDR1 and CDR2 from the germline V gene are SQVTM and ANQGSEA. The CDR3 protein is CSVRPINT.

This clonotype appeared once. The chain combines TRBV7-8 with TRBJ2-5, with 11 bases matching TRBD1. The CDR3 length is 14 residues. Trimming at V came to 5 bases and at J to 4 bases, leaving 3 bases not matched to a gene. Germline-derived CDR1 and CDR2 are SGHVS and FQNEAQ. CDR3 nucleotides: TGTGCCAGCAGCCACGGGACAGGGGGAGAGACCCAGTACTTC. This sequence encodes CASSHGTGGETQYF. The full variable domain, in which reference TRBV7-8 and TRBJ2-5 provide the parts outside the CDR3, is GAGVSQSPRYKVAKRGQDVALRCDPISGHVSLFWYQQALGQGPEFLTYFQNEAQLDKSGLPSDRFFAERPEGSVSTLKIQRTQQEDSAVYLCASSHGTGGETQYFGPGTRLLVL.

As concerns this clonotype: Likely a read error: the CDR3 ends without its conserved phenylalanine or tryptophan. The DNA is left out, because the CDR3 cannot be placed on it with certainty; the CDR3 is given as TCRdb lists it. The chain joins TRBV15 to TRBJ1-4. The CDR3 numbers 9 amino acids, ends counted. Germline CDR1 LNHNV, CDR2 YYDKDF (reference sequence). The CDR3 here is CATSGEMTS.

The chain carries TRBV10-3 and TRBJ2-6; D is perhaps TRBD1 (5 bases). Trimming shortened V by 6 bases and J by 2 bases, and 8 bases separated the two germline ends. The CDR3 spans 14 residues. Per germline, CDR1 ENHRY and CDR2 SYGVKD. CDR3 bases: TGTGCCATCAGGGGGCGCCCTGGGGCCAACGTCCTGACTTTC. Protein: CAIRGRPGANVLTF.

V is TRBV19 and J is TRBJ1-6; TRBD1 aligns across 11 bases. V lost 9 bases, J lost 7 bases, and 14 bases stayed unmatched. The CDR3 loop spans 17 amino acids. CDR1 LNHDA and CDR2 SQIVND come from the germline V gene (reference sequence). CDR3 sequence: CASRSGTGGSKNSPLHF. CDR3 nucleotides: TGTGCCAGCCGTTCCGGGACAGGGGGTTCAAAAAATTCACCCCTCCACTTT.

The rearrangement joins TRBV12-3 or TRBV12-4 to TRBJ1-6; D remains unclear. V lost 6 bases to trimming and J lost 8 bases, with 17 bases between them. CDR3 length equals 15 residues. CDR3: CASRDFGGGDSPLHF. Written as DNA, the CDR3 is TGTGCCAGCAGGGATTTCGGCGGAGGTGATTCACCCCTCCACTTT.

The chain uses TRBV7-2 and TRBJ2-5, with D hard to call. The germline V gene encodes CDR1 SGHTA and CDR2 FQGNSA. CDR3 size: 14 residues. Trimming pared 5 bases from V and 5 bases from J, leaving 15 bases between. The CDR3 coding sequence is TGTGCCAGCAGCCCCGGAGACGGGCCGGAGACCCAGTACTTC. This translates into CASSPGDGPETQYF. Supplemented by reference TRBV7-2 and TRBJ2-5, the full variable domain reads GAGVSQSPSNKVTEKGKDVELRCDPISGHTALYWYRQSLGQGLEFLIYFQGNSAPDKSGLPSDRFSAERTGGSVSTLTIQRTQQEDSAVYLCASSPGDGPETQYFGPGTRLLVL.

This clonotype was observed a few times. The chain employs TRBV7-9 and TRBJ2-1; 7 bases line up with TRBD2. The CDR3 spans 12 residues. V lost 3 bases, J lost 9 bases, and 2 bases stayed unmatched. CDR1 is SEHNR, CDR2 FQNEAQ, per germline (reference sequence). The CDR3 spells CASSLWEGEQFF. In DNA, the CDR3 is TGTGCCAGCAGCTTGTGGGAGGGTGAGCAGTTCTTC.

This clonotype was seen more than once but under ten times. The chain has TRBV28 and TRBJ2-7, with TRBD1 identical over 7 bases. Per the germline V gene, CDR1 is MDHEN and CDR2 is SYDVKM. V was pared by 11 bases and J by 0 bases, with 7 bases of the junction left unmatched. The CDR3 totals 13 residues. CDR3 in amino acids: CASGDSLSYEQYF. The CDR3 DNA sequence: TGTGCCTCCGGGGACAGCCTCTCCTACGAGCAGTACTTC.

The V gene is TRBV28, the J gene TRBJ1-5; D remains ambiguous. Germline-derived CDR1 and CDR2 are MDHEN and SYDVKM. The V end lost 8 bases, the J end lost 2 bases, and 13 bases lay between the germline ends. CDR3 length: 14 amino acids. The CDR3 loop is CASLLLGGNQPQHF. The CDR3 DNA follows: TGTGCCAGCCTCTTACTCGGGGGCAATCAGCCCCAGCATTTT.

The chain recombines TRBV7-9 with TRBJ1-2; no clear D gene. CDR3 length: 12 residues. With 11 bases removed from V and 10 bases from J, the gap between germline ends came to 20 bases. The germline V gene has CDR1 SEHNR and CDR2 FQNEAQ (reference sequence). The CDR3 protein is CACREGLEVYTF. The CDR3 DNA is TGTGCCTGCCGGGAGGGTCTGGAAGTCTACACCTTC.

V gene TRBV20-1 combines with J gene TRBJ1-2; D is ambiguous. The V end was cut by 3 bases, the J end by 10 bases, with 12 bases between. The CDR3 length is 11 residues. Per the germline V gene, CDR1 is DFQATT and CDR2 is SNEGSKA (reference sequence). The DNA for the CDR3 is TGCAGTGCTAGTCCAGGCATCGACTACACCTTC. Its protein is CSASPGIDYTF.

This clonotype was seen at least ten times. The V gene is TRBV5-4, the J gene TRBJ2-7; no clear D gene. Germline V gene lookup returns CDR1 SGHNT and CDR2 YYREEE (reference sequence). Trimming cost V 5 bases and J 6 bases, with 15 bases left between them. The CDR3 sequence is 13 residues long. The CDR3 sequence is CASSFSTTFEQYF. DNA for the CDR3: TGTGCCAGCAGTTTCTCTACTACGTTCGAGCAGTACTTC.